These T cell receptor beta chains were read from a single sample in a study of regulatory T cells in long-lasting Graves disease. TCRdb recomputed calls from the multiplex PCR reads with MiXCR, one row per CDR3 protein. The sample has roughly 530,000 distinct CDR3 sequences; 15% to 20% are singletons. These data are also associated with another study on T cells in Graves' hyperthyroidism and ophthalmopathy.

The sample consisted of peripheral blood mononuclear cells (PBMCs), taken at new diagnosis, from a patient treated with antithyroid drugs. The receptors stem from a woman aged 40 to 65 with Graves disease. Both conserved end residues are part of each CDR3. The D gene is left open where the match is weak. Size tells how often a clone was seen (once, few, many) or the class of an expanded clone, and some rows leave it out.

J gene	V gene	D gene	clone size	CDR3 DNA	CDR3 protein
TRBJ1-5	TRBV19	-	-	TGTGCCAGTAGTGTCGTTGGGGGGAGTCAGCCCCAGCATTTT	CASSVVGGSQPQHF
TRBJ2-1	TRBV20-1	TRBD2	-	TGCAGTGCTAGAGCGGCTAGCGGGGGATACAATGAGCAGTTCTTC	CSARAASGGYNEQFF
TRBJ2-3	TRBV11-3	-	many	TGTGCCAGCAGCTCATGGGTGGGAGGCGGCTCAGATACGCAGTATTTT	CASSSWVGGGSDTQYF
TRBJ2-7	TRBV28	-	many	TGTGCCAGCAGTTTGCCGGGGACCCAGAGTGAGCAGTACTTC	CASSLPGTQSEQYF
TRBJ2-1	TRBV6-4	TRBD2	-	TGTGCCAGCAGCCGAGCGGGGGGGAGCTCCTACAATGAGCAGTTCTTC	CASSRAGGSSYNEQFF
TRBJ2-7	TRBV27	-	-	TGTGCCAGCAGTTCAGGGACGTACTACGAGCAGTACTTC	CASSSGTYYEQYF
TRBJ1-5	TRBV18	-	many	TGTGCCAGCTCACCACGGGGCATACAGGATCAGCCCCAGCATTTT	CASSPRGIQDQPQHF
TRBJ2-2	TRBV14	-	few	TGTGCCAGCAGCCAAGACCCAAACACCGGGGAGCTGTTTTTT	CASSQDPNTGELFF
TRBJ1-1	TRBV6-2/TRBV6-3	-	few	TGTGCCAGCAGTTACCCCCAAATAATCCTTGGGGGCACTGAAGCTTTCTTT	CASSYPQIILGGTEAFF
TRBJ2-1	TRBV5-4	TRBD2	many	TGTGCCACCACTTTAGCGGGGGCCAATGAGCAGTTCTTC	CATTLAGANEQFF
TRBJ2-1	TRBV4-2	-	few	TGTGCCAGCAGCCAAGCTCTCGGGGTCGGGTCCTACAATGAGCAGTTCTTC	CASSQALGVGSYNEQFF
TRBJ2-5	TRBV11-2	-	many	TGTGCCAGCAGCTTACCCCTCGAGACCCAGTACTTC	CASSLPLETQYF
TRBJ1-1	TRBV5-1	-	-	TGCGCCAGCAGCGTTGAAAACAGGGTCGTGAACACTGAAGCTTTCTTT	CASSVENRVVNTEAFF
TRBJ2-2	TRBV24-1	TRBD1	-	TGTGCCACCAGTGATCGACAGGGAACCGGGGAGCTGTTTTTT	CATSDRQGTGELFF
TRBJ1-1	TRBV5-4	-	-	TGTGCCAGCACCCCCCCGGGAGCCAGGAACACTGAAGCTTTCTTT	CASTPPGARNTEAFF
TRBJ1-2	TRBV6-1	-	many	TGTGCCAGCAGGAATCCAGGGACTCGACTTAACTATGGCTACACCTTC	CASRNPGTRLNYGYTF
TRBJ2-3	TRBV27	TRBD1	few	TGTGCCAGCAGCGGTACAGGGGTCACAGATACGCAGTATTTT	CASSGTGVTDTQYF
TRBJ1-4	TRBV4-1	-	-	TGCGCCAGCAGCCAAGTGGTCCGGGAAAAACTGTTTTTT	CASSQVVREKLFF
TRBJ2-5	TRBV28	TRBD2	-	TGTGCCAGCGACCCGACTCCAGCGGGGGTACAAGAGACCCAGTACTTC	CASDPTPAGVQETQYF
TRBJ2-7	TRBV19	TRBD2	few	TGTGCCTCCTCCCGGGCTAGCGGGGGTAACTACGTTGAGCAGTACTTC	CASSRASGGNYVEQYF
TRBJ2-1	TRBV4-1	TRBD1	-	TGCGCCAGCAGCCCTACCGGGACAGGGATTAATGAGCAGTTCTTC	CASSPTGTGINEQFF
TRBJ2-1	TRBV12-3/TRBV12-4	TRBD2	-	TGTGCCAGCAGCGCCGACAGACTAGCGGGGGGCGGGCAGTTCTTC	CASSADRLAGGGQFF
TRBJ2-5	TRBV2	-	many	TGTGCCAGCAGTTGGGTAGCAGAGACCCAGTACTTC	CASSWVAETQYF
TRBJ1-4	TRBV12-5	-	many	TGTGCTAGTGGTTTGGTACAAGGGAATGAAAAACTGTTTTTT	CASGLVQGNEKLFF
TRBJ2-7	TRBV2	-	many	TGTGCCAGCAGTGAATTACCTTACTACGAGCAGTACTTC	CASSELPYYEQYF
TRBJ2-5	TRBV10-1	TRBD2	many	TGCGCCAGCAGTGGGTCTAGCGGGGGGCAAGAGACCCAGTACTTC	CASSGSSGGQETQYF
TRBJ1-2	TRBV20-1	-	-	TGCAGTGCAAAATTCTATGGCTACACCTTC	CSAKFYGYTF
TRBJ2-1	TRBV6-1	TRBD1	many	TGTGCCAGCAGACCGAAGGGACAGGGCTCCTACAATGAGCAGTTCTTC	CASRPKGQGSYNEQFF
TRBJ2-1	TRBV6-1	TRBD2	many	TGTGCCAGCAGGATTGGGGGGGGGAAATACAATGAGCAGTTCTTC	CASRIGGGKYNEQFF
TRBJ2-1	TRBV14	-	many	TGTGCCAGCAGCCAAGGGGGGCGGCGGAATGAGCAGTTCTTC	CASSQGGRRNEQFF
TRBJ2-2	TRBV10-3	-	-	TGTGCCATCAGTCATAATGAGGCCAGGGAGCTGTTTTTT	CAISHNEARELFF
TRBJ1-1	TRBV7-8	-	many	TGTGCCAGCAGCCCCGAGGGGATACACACTGAAGCTTTCTTT	CASSPEGIHTEAFF
TRBJ1-1	TRBV29-1	-	many	TGCAGCGTTGATGGTGGCTGGCCCACAGGGTTGATCACTGAAGCTTTCTTT	CSVDGGWPTGLITEAFF
TRBJ1-1	TRBV20-1	-	-	TGCAGTGCTGTTGGGCCAGGGATTGAAGCTTTCTTT	CSAVGPGIEAFF
TRBJ1-1	TRBV6-1	-	-	TGTGCCAGCAGACGGATGTTGAACACTGAAGCTTTCTTT	CASRRMLNTEAFF
TRBJ1-2	TRBV11-2	TRBD1	-	TGTGCCAGCAGGCAACCGGGACAGGGGTTTGATGGCTACACCTTC	CASRQPGQGFDGYTF
TRBJ2-7	TRBV7-9	-	many	TGTGCCAGCAGCTTACAAACAGGGTCCTCCTACGAGCAGTACTTC	CASSLQTGSSYEQYF
TRBJ1-3	TRBV20-1	-	-	TGCAGTGCTCATCTTGACTCTGGAAACACCATATATTTT	CSAHLDSGNTIYF
TRBJ2-3	TRBV6-1	-	many	TGTGCCACGACAGGATTAGATACGCAGTATTTT	CATTGLDTQYF
TRBJ2-2	TRBV20-1	-	few	TGCAGTGCTGTGACTGGGACTAACACCGGGGAGCTGTTTTTT	CSAVTGTNTGELFF
TRBJ2-7	TRBV7-3	-	many	TGTGCCAGCAGCCCGGGGACTGTCGAGATCTACGAGCAGTACTTC	CASSPGTVEIYEQYF
TRBJ1-2	TRBV2	-	many	TGTGCCAGCAGGGGGACGGTGTCTAACTATGGCTACACCTTC	CASRGTVSNYGYTF
TRBJ1-5	TRBV4-2	-	-	TGTGCCAGCAGCCAGACTAGCAATCAGCCCCAGCATTTT	CASSQTSNQPQHF
TRBJ2-3	TRBV5-5	TRBD1	few	TGTGCCAGCAGCCTGGGACAGCAACTCACAGATACGCAGTATTTT	CASSLGQQLTDTQYF
TRBJ2-7	TRBV20-1	-	many	TGCAGTGCGACGGGAGATGAATCCTACGAGCAGTACTTC	CSATGDESYEQYF
TRBJ2-7	TRBV10-3	-	many	TGTGCCATCAGAGCCCAACAGACAGGCTCCTACGAGCAGTACTTC	CAIRAQQTGSYEQYF
TRBJ1-1	TRBV28	-	-	TGTGCCAGCAGTCCGCAGGGTAGAGAGAATACTGAAGCTTTCTTT	CASSPQGRENTEAFF
TRBJ1-1	TRBV20-1	TRBD1	many	TGCAGTGCTACATGGACCTCAGGGGGCACTGAAGCTTTCTTT	CSATWTSGGTEAFF
TRBJ2-1	TRBV5-5	-	few	TGTGCCAGCAGCGCACTACAGGGTCAGAGTGAGCAGTTCTTC	CASSALQGQSEQFF
TRBJ2-3	TRBV7-9	TRBD1	-	TGTGCCAGCAGCCCGGACAGGGGGCCCAAAGATACGCAGTATTTT	CASSPDRGPKDTQYF
TRBJ2-5	TRBV29-1	-	many	TGCAGCGTTGAGGAAACTATGTCGGGGACCCAGTACTTC	CSVEETMSGTQYF
TRBJ2-1	TRBV20-1	TRBD2	many	TGCAGTGCCCTAGCGGGGGTAAGGAATGAGCAGTTCTTC	CSALAGVRNEQFF
TRBJ2-1	TRBV11-2	TRBD2	-	TGTGCCAGCAGCCCACGGGTAGCGGGGGGCAGATACAATGAGCAGTTCTTC	CASSPRVAGGRYNEQFF
TRBJ2-3	TRBV6-9	-	many	TGTGCCAGCAGTTACTCTCTGGTGTGGCGCACAGATACGCAGTATTTT	CASSYSLVWRTDTQYF
TRBJ2-2	TRBV6-1	-	once	TGTGCCAGCAGTGAGGGGGCGCAGGGCACCGGGGAGCTGTTTTTT	CASSEGAQGTGELFF
TRBJ2-3	TRBV7-3	-	many	TGTGCCAGCAGCCCCCTACAGGGTGGTACGCAGTATTTT	CASSPLQGGTQYF
TRBJ1-1	TRBV18	TRBD1	-	TGTGCCAGCTCACAGGTCCCCGGGACAGAGAACACTGAAGCTTTCTTT	CASSQVPGTENTEAFF
TRBJ2-7	TRBV20-1	-	many	TGCAGTGCGGCCATCGCTCCCTCCTACGAGCAGTACTTC	CSAAIAPSYEQYF
TRBJ2-1	TRBV5-6	-	-	TGTGCCAGCACTAAATGGGGGGGGGGCCCTTACAATGAGCAGTTCTTC	CASTKWGGGPYNEQFF
TRBJ1-4	TRBV7-9	-	many	TGTGCCAGCAGCCCCCGCCCCTATGCAACTAATGAAAAACTGTTTTTT	CASSPRPYATNEKLFF